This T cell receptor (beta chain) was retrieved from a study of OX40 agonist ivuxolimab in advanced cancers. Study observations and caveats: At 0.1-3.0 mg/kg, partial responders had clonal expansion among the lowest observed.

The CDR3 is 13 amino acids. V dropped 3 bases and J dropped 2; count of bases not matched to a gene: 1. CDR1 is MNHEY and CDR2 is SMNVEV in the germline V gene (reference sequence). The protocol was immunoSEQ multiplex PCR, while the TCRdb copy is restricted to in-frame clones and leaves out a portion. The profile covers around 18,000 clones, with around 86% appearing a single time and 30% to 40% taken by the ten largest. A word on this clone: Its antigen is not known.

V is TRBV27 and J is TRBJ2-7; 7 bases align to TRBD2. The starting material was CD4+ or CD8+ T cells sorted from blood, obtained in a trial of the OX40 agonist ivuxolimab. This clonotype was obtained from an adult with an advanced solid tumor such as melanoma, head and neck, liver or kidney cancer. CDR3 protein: CASSFGLAYEQYF. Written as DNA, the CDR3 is TGTGCCAGCAGTTTTGGACTAGCCTACGAGCAGTACTTC.